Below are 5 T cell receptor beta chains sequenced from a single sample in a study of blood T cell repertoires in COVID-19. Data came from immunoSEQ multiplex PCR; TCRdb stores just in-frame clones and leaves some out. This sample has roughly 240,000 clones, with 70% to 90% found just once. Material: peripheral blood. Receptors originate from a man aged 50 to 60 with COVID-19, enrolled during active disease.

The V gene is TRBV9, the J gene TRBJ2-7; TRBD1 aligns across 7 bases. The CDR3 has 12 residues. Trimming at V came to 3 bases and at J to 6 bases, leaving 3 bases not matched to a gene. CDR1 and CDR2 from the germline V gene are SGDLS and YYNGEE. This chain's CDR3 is CASSGPGGEQYF. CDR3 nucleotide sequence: TGTGCCAGCAGCGGGCCAGGGGGCGAGCAGTACTTC.

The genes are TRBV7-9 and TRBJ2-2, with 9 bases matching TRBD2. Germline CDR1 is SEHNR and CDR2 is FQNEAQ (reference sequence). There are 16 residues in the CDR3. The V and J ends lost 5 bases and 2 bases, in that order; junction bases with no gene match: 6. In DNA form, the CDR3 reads TGTGCCAGCAGCACAATAGCGGGGGTAAACACCGGGGAGCTGTTTTTT. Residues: CASSTIAGVNTGELFF. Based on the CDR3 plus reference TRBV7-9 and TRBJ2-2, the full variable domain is DTGVSQNPRHKITKRGQNVTFRCDPISEHNRLYWYRQTLGQGPEFLTYFQNEAQLEKSRLLSDRFSAERPKGSFSTLEIQRTEQGDSAMYLCASSTIAGVNTGELFFGEGSRLTVL.

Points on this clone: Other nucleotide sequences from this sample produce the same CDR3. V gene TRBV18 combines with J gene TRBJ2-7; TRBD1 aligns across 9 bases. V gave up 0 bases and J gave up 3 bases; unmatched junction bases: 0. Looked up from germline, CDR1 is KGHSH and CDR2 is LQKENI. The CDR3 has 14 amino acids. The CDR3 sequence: CASSPPGQGYEQYF. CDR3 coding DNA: TGTGCCAGCTCACCACCGGGACAGGGCTACGAGCAGTACTTC.

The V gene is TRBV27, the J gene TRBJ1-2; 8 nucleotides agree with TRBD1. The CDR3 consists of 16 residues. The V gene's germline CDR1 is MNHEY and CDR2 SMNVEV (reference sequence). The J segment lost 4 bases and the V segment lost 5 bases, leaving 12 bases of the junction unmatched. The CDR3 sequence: CASSTIGDRNTYGYTF. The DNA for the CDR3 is TGTGCCAGCAGTACAATTGGGGACAGGAATACCTATGGCTACACCTTC.

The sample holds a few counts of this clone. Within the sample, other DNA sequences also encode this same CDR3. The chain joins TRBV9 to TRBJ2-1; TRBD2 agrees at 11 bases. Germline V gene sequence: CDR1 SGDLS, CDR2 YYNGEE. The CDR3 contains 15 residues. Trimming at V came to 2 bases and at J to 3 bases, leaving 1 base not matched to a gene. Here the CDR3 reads CASSVGLADYNEQFF. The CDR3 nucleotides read TGTGCCAGCAGCGTGGGACTAGCGGACTACAATGAGCAGTTCTTC.